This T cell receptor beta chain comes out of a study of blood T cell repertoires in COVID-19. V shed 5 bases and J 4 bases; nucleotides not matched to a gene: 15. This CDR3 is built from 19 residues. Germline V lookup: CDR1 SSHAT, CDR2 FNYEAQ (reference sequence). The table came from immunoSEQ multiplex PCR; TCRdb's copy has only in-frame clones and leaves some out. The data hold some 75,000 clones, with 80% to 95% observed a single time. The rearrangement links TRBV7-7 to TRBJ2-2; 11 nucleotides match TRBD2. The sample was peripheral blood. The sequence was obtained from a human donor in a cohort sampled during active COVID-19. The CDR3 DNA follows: TGTGCCAGCAGCGCTAAAACTAGCGGGGGTTCCTCTTTCACCGGGGAGCTGTTTTTT. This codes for CASSAKTSGGSSFTGELFF.